These 25 T cell receptor beta chains came from one sample sequenced in a study of beta chain features in type 1 diabetes. The whole isolated RNA underwent reverse transcription, so sequencing captured expressed TCRB transcripts. Assay: immunoSEQ multiplex PCR; the TCRdb copy retains only in-frame clones and omits some. The table has 310,000 or so clones, 9.5% to 12% seen once; the top ten hold approximately 0.016%. Sequenced input: naive CD4+ T cells from blood. Receptors were obtained from a woman between 25 and 40 years old in good health.

This clone was seen only a few times. The chain uses TRBV14 and TRBJ2-3; tentatively, D is TRBD2 (5 bases). Deletions cut 0 bases from V and 1 base from J, with 14 bases between. This CDR3 spans 17 amino acids. Germline CDR1 is SGHDN and CDR2 is FVKESK. The CDR3 DNA follows: TGTGCCAGCAGCCAAGATTGGAGTCTAGCAGGCACAGATACGCAGTATTTT. Translation: CASSQDWSLAGTDTQYF.

This clone was seen only a few times. This chain links TRBV5-8 with TRBJ2-7, with D perhaps TRBD1 (6 bases). Germline V gives CDR1 SGHTS, CDR2 YDEGEE. V gave up 0 bases and J gave up 6 bases, with 10 bases separating them. The CDR3 runs to 13 residues. The CDR3 reads CASSLGTAREQYF. The CDR3 region has the DNA TGTGCCAGCAGCTTGGGGACAGCCCGCGAGCAGTACTTC.

This clone was counted a few times. The genes are TRBV18 and TRBJ2-7; 9 bases agree with TRBD2. Germline V CDR1 and CDR2: KGHSH, LQKENI. This CDR3 comprises 13 residues. V lost 5 bases and J lost 1; bases outside the gene matches: 0. Here the CDR3 reads CASSAGGSYEQYF. For the CDR3, the DNA is TGTGCCAGCTCAGCGGGAGGGTCCTACGAGCAGTACTTC.

The gene calls are TRBV7-3 and TRBJ2-1, with 7 bases lining up with TRBD1. Germline trimming cut 5 bases from V and 0 bases from J; bases unmatched to any gene: 7. This CDR3 region has 16 residues. Per germline, CDR1 SGHTA and CDR2 FQGTGA. The CDR3 DNA reads as TGTGCCAGCAGCCCGTCGGGACAGAACTCCTACAATGAGCAGTTCTTC. Translated, it gives CASSPSGQNSYNEQFF.

The chain is built from TRBV19 and TRBJ2-7; TRBD1 matches at 8 bases. CDR3 length: 16 amino acids. V lost 7 bases to trimming and J lost 2 bases; unmatched junction nucleotides: 13. Looked up from germline, CDR1 is LNHDA and CDR2 is SQIVND (reference sequence). CDR3 sequence (DNA): TGTGCCAGTACTCTCTCTCGAGGGACAGGAGCCTACGAGCAGTACTTC. Protein product: CASTLSRGTGAYEQYF. Looking up the rest from reference TRBV19 and TRBJ2-7 gives the full variable domain: DGGITQSPKYLFRKEGQNVTLSCEQNLNHDAMYWYRQDPGQGLRLIYYSQIVNDFQKGDIAEGYSVSREKKESFPLTVTSAQKNPTAFYLCASTLSRGTGAYEQYFGPGTRLTVT.

J is TRBJ2-7 and V is TRBV20-1, with D possibly matching TRBD1 (6 bases). The ends were cut back, 6 bases at V and 3 bases at J, with 9 bases in the middle. Germline loops: CDR1 DFQATT, CDR2 SNEGSKA (reference sequence). CDR3 length: 11 amino acids. The CDR3 protein is CSAGTSYEQYF. CDR3 coding DNA: TGCAGTGCCGGGACAAGCTACGAGCAGTACTTC.

The rearrangement joins TRBV6-5 to TRBJ2-2; TRBD1 agrees at 8 bases. CDR3 size: 15 residues. The V gene end was trimmed by 6 bases and the J gene end by 3 bases; junction bases not matched to a gene: 6. Germline CDR1 and CDR2: MNHEY and SVGAGI. CDR3 protein: CASRVDRGYTGELFF. As DNA, the CDR3 is TGTGCCAGCAGGGTAGACAGGGGATACACCGGGGAGCTGTTTTTT.

This chain connects TRBV4-3 to TRBJ1-1; D not resolved. Germline CDR1 and CDR2: LGHNA and YSLEER. CDR3 length: 14 residues. V lost 0 bases and J 3 bases, leaving 8 bases between the germline ends. CDR3 nucleotides: TGCGCCAGCAGCCAAGAATGGAGCTACACTGAAGCTTTCTTT. This encodes CASSQEWSYTEAFF.

This clone was observed a handful of times. J is TRBJ2-2 and V is TRBV29-1; D uncertain. Germline CDR1 SQVTM, CDR2 ANQGSEA. The CDR3 covers 12 residues. Trimming took off 8 bases at V and 0 bases at J, with 7 bases between the two ends. CDR3 DNA sequence: TGCAGCTATAATTCGAACACCGGGGAGCTGTTTTTT. Translation gives CSYNSNTGELFF.

This clone has a handful of counts. V and J are TRBV28 and TRBJ2-7, with a weak D call TRBD2 (7 bases). This CDR3 is built from 14 residues. V dropped 3 bases and J dropped 8 bases, with 17 bases sitting between them. Germline V gene sequence: CDR1 MDHEN, CDR2 SYDVKM. CDR3 DNA sequence: TGTGCCAGCAGTTTCCTCGGGGGGCCTTTAAAGCAGTACTTC. This codes for CASSFLGGPLKQYF.

This clone was counted a few times. The chain recombines TRBV7-2 with TRBJ2-7, with TRBD2 identical over 9 bases. Trimming at V came to 1 base and at J to 3 bases, leaving 4 bases not matched to a gene. The CDR3 length is 15 residues. The V gene's germline CDR1 is SGHTA and CDR2 FQGNSA. The CDR3 DNA sequence: TGTGCCAGCAGCTTAGGCACGACTAGCGGCTACGAGCAGTACTTC. This encodes CASSLGTTSGYEQYF. The whole variable domain, remainder taken from reference TRBV7-2 and TRBJ2-7, is GAGVSQSPSNKVTEKGKDVELRCDPISGHTALYWYRQSLGQGLEFLIYFQGNSAPDKSGLPSDRFSAERTGGSVSTLTIQRTQQEDSAVYLCASSLGTTSGYEQYFGPGTRLTVT.

There are a few counts of this clone. This chain uses TRBV5-1 with TRBJ1-1; the D is unclear. The CDR3 is 13 residues long. V dropped 1 base and J dropped 1 base, with 5 bases sitting between them. The germline CDR1 and CDR2 sequences are SGHRS and YFSETQ. The CDR3 is CASSLIQNTEAFF. The CDR3 region has the DNA TGCGCCAGCAGCTTGATCCAGAACACTGAAGCTTTCTTT.

This chain uses TRBV18 with TRBJ2-5; TRBD1 matches 7 bases. The CDR3 loop spans 14 amino acids. Trimming took 5 bases from V and 1 from J; bases not matched to a gene: 4. Germline values: CDR1 KGHSH, CDR2 LQKENI. CDR3 bases: TGTGCCAGCTCATTCGGACAGGCCCAAGAGACCCAGTACTTC. Translated: CASSFGQAQETQYF.

This clone was detected only a few times. This chain uses TRBV9 with TRBJ2-1; TRBD2 matches 12 bases. After removal of 0 bases from V and 7 bases from J, the junction contained 5 bases not matched to a gene. The CDR3 totals 16 residues. The germline V gene encodes CDR1 SGDLS and CDR2 YYNGEE. The CDR3: CASSVGLAGAGNEQFF. As DNA, the CDR3 is TGTGCCAGCAGCGTAGGACTAGCGGGAGCGGGTAATGAGCAGTTCTTC.

The table lists this clone with a few counts. J is TRBJ2-3 and V is TRBV29-1; no clear D gene. Germline V gene sequence: CDR1 SQVTM, CDR2 ANQGSEA. The V gene lost 0 bases and the J gene lost 0 bases, with 10 bases spanning the gap. CDR3 length equals 15 residues. The CDR3 loop is CSVEDPRTSTDTQYF. The CDR3 nucleotides are TGCAGCGTTGAAGATCCGAGAACTAGCACAGATACGCAGTATTTT.

This clone was observed a few times. V is TRBV28 and J is TRBJ2-1; TRBD2 might be the D (6 bases). V dropped 8 bases and J dropped 2 bases, with 19 bases sitting between them. The germline gives CDR1 MDHEN, CDR2 SYDVKM. The length of the CDR3 is 16 residues. CDR3 loop: CASEHGEVGTYNEQFF. CDR3 sequence (DNA): TGTGCCAGCGAACATGGGGAGGTGGGAACCTACAATGAGCAGTTCTTC.

The chain recombines TRBV28 with TRBJ1-1, with 12 positions matching TRBD1. This CDR3 contains 17 residues. V shed 6 bases and J 5 bases; nucleotides not matched to a gene: 13. Germline-derived CDR1 and CDR2 are MDHEN and SYDVKM. The CDR3 DNA sequence: TGTGCCAGCAGGGCGGGACAGGGGGCTTCTGTTGGGACTGAAGCTTTCTTT. It is translated as CASRAGQGASVGTEAFF.

This clone has just a few counts. In the same sample, other DNA sequences code for this CDR3. The gene calls are TRBV2 and TRBJ2-1; possibly TRBD2 for D (5 bases). Germline values: CDR1 SNHLY, CDR2 FYNNEI. CDR3 size: 13 residues. V shed 4 bases and J shed 3 bases, with 7 bases lying between them. The CDR3 DNA is TGTGCCAGCAGTGCAACTAGCTACAATGAGCAGTTCTTC. Translating it yields CASSATSYNEQFF.

Points on this clone: An end of the junction does not agree with germline; a read error may underlie this. The chain couples TRBV7-7 to TRBJ2-5, with 7 nucleotides matching TRBD2. Germline CDR1 is SSHAT and CDR2 is FNYEAQ (reference sequence). The CDR3 is made up of 14 amino acids. The CDR3 DNA reads as TGTGCTAGCAGCTTGGCGGGAGCCTTGGAGACCCAGTACTTC. Its translation is CASSLAGALETQYF.

V and J are TRBV30 and TRBJ2-1; TRBD1 matches at 8 bases. The CDR3 loop spans 13 amino acids. J lost 2 bases, V lost 8 bases, and 5 bases had no gene match. Per the germline V gene, CDR1 is GTSNPN and CDR2 is SVGIG (reference sequence). In DNA, the CDR3 is TGTGCCCACGGGACAGGAGCCTACAATGAGCAGTTCTTC. Protein product: CAHGTGAYNEQFF. The full variable domain, in which reference TRBV30 and TRBJ2-1 provide the parts outside the CDR3, is SQTIHQWPATLVQPVGSPLSLECTVEGTSNPNLYWYRQAAGRGLQLLFYSVGIGQISSEVPQNLSASRPQDRQFILSSKKLLLSDSGFYLCAHGTGAYNEQFFGPGTRLTVL.

The V call is TRBV18, the J call TRBJ2-7; D unresolved. The ends were cut back, 1 base at V and 5 bases at J, with 3 bases in the middle. The germline V gene encodes CDR1 KGHSH and CDR2 LQKENI. The CDR3 length is 11 residues. In DNA form, the CDR3 reads TGTGCCAGCTCACCACTCGACGAGCAGTACTTC. It is translated as CASSPLDEQYF.

This clone has just a few counts. The chain couples TRBV18 to TRBJ2-1; no reliable D call. The CDR3 contains 13 residues. Trimming stripped 6 bases from V and 2 bases from J, with 8 bases between. Germline assignment: CDR1 KGHSH and CDR2 LQKENI. The CDR3 loop is CASSFEPYNEQFF. DNA of the CDR3: TGTGCCAGCTCCTTTGAGCCCTACAATGAGCAGTTCTTC.

The chain recombines TRBV18 with TRBJ1-2, with D possibly TRBD1 on 6 matching bases. V was pared by 5 bases and J by 4 bases, with 17 bases between. CDR3 length: 15 residues. The germline gives CDR1 KGHSH, CDR2 LQKENI. CDR3: CASSSKLTDSYGYTF. CDR3 DNA: TGTGCCAGCTCATCAAAGTTGACGGACAGCTATGGCTACACCTTC.

The CDR3 DNA reads TGTGCCAGTAGTAGCCCTGGACAGGGGATCTATGGCTACACCTTC. Amino acids: CASSSPGQGIYGYTF. The chain couples TRBV19 to TRBJ1-2; TRBD1 agrees at 9 bases. J lost 4 bases, V lost 4 bases, and 7 bases had no gene match. Per germline, CDR1 LNHDA and CDR2 SQIVND (reference sequence). The CDR3 covers 15 residues.

The chain combines TRBV6-5 with TRBJ2-7; TRBD1 aligns across 9 bases. Germline V gene data show CDR1 as MNHEY and CDR2 as SVGAGI. The CDR3 has 14 residues. V lost 6 bases to trimming and J lost 4 bases; unmatched junction nucleotides: 7. The CDR3 DNA reads as TGTGCCAGCAGCTCCGGGACAGGGACTTACGAGCAGTACTTC. Protein: CASSSGTGTYEQYF.